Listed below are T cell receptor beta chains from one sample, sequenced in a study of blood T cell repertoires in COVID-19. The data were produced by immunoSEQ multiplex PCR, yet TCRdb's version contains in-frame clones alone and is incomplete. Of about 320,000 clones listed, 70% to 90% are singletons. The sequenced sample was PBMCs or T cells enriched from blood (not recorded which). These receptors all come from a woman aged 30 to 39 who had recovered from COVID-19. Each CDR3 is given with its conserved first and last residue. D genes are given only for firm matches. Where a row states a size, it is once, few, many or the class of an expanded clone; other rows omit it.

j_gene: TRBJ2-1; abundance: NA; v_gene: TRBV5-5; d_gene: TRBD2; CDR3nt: TGTGCCAGCAGCTTGTTGTCAAGCGGGGGGGGTGGTGAGCAGTTCTTC; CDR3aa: CASSLLSSGGGGEQFF
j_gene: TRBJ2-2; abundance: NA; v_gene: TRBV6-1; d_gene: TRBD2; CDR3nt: TGTGCCAGCAGTGAAGAACCGGGACTAGCCTTGAACACCGGGGAGCTGTTTTTT; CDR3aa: CASSEEPGLALNTGELFF
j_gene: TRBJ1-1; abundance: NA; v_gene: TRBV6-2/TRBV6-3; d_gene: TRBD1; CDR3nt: TGTGCCAGCAGTCCGGCCCGGGACAGGGCTTCCGCTGAAGCTTTCTTT; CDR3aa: CASSPARDRASAEAFF
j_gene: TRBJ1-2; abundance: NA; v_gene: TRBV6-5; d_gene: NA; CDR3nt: TGTGCCAGCAGGCTCGGAGGGCCCAACTATGGCTACACCTTC; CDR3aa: CASRLGGPNYGYTF
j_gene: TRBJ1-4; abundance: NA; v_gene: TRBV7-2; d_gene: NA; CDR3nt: TGTGCCAGCAGCGGGAGTGGCGGCTCTAATGAAAAACTGTTTTTT; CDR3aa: CASSGSGGSNEKLFF
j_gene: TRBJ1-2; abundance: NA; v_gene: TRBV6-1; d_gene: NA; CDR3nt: TGTGCCAGCAGTGACAGGGGCATCGGGTCGGGCTACACCTTC; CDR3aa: CASSDRGIGSGYTF
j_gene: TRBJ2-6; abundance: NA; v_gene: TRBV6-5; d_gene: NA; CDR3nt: TGTGCCAGCAGTTTCCAGGCCGGCGCTGGGGCCAACGTCCTGACTTTC; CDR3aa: CASSFQAGAGANVLTF
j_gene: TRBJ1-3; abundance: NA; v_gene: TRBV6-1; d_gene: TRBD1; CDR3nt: TGTGCCAGCAGTGGACAGGGATGGAGCTCTGGAAACACCATATATTTT; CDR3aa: CASSGQGWSSGNTIYF
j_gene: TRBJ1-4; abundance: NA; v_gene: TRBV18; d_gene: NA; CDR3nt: TGTGCCAGCTCACCAGGGGGCGTCGAAAAACTGTTTTTT; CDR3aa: CASSPGGVEKLFF
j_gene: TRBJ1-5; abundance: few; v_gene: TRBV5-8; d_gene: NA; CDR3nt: TGTGCCAGCAGCTTGGGGCGGAGGGGGGGTTGGAGCAATCAGCCCCAGCATTTT; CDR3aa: CASSLGRRGGWSNQPQHF
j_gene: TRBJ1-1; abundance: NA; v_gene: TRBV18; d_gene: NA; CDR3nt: TGTGCCAGCTTACCCGCTGAAAGAGGACGGGGCACTGAAGCTTTCTTT; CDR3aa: CASLPAERGRGTEAFF
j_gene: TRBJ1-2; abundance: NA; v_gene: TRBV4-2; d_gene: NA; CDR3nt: TGTGCCAGCAGCCAACATACAGGGTTTGCGGCGAGTGGCTACACCTTC; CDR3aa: CASSQHTGFAASGYTF
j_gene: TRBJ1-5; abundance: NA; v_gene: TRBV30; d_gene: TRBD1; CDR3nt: TGTGCCTGGAGCGACGAACAGGGGTTCGGCAATCAGCCCCAGCATTTT; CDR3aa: CAWSDEQGFGNQPQHF
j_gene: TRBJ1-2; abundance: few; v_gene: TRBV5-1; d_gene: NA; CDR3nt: TGCGCCAGCCGCCCCGACAGAGCAAATAACTATGGCTACACCTTC; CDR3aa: CASRPDRANNYGYTF
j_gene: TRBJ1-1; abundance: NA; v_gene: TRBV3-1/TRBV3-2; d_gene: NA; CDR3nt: TGTGCCAGCAGCCAAGTGAATGGAAGGGAAGGGGACACTGAAGCTTTCTTT; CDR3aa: CASSQVNGREGDTEAFF
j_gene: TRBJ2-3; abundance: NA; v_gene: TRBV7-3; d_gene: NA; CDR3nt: TGTGCCAGCAGCCCGACAGGTAGAAGCACAGATACGCAGTATTTT; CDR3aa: CASSPTGRSTDTQYF
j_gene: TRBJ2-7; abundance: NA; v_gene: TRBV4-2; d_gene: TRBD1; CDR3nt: TGTGCCAGCAGCCAACCCGACAGGGATTATTACGAGCAGTACTTC; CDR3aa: CASSQPDRDYYEQYF
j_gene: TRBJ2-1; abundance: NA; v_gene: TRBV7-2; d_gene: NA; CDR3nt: TGTGCCAGCAGCCTCCGGGACAAGGGACTATTACGGCAGTTCTTC; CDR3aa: CASSLRDKGLLRQFF
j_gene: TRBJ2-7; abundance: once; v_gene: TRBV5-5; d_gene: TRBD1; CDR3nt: TGTGCCAGCAGCTTGGTCGGGACAGGGACGTACGAGCAGTACTTC; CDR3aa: CASSLVGTGTYEQYF
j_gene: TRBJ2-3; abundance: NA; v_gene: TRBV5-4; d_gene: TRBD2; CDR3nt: TGTGCCAGCAGCTCTAGACTAGCGGGGGGTATAGATACGCAGTATTTT; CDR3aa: CASSSRLAGGIDTQYF
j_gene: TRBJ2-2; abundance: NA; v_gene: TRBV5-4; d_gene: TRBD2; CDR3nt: TGTGCCAGCTCTCCCGGGCCAGCGGGGGGGAACACCGGGGAGCTGTTTTTT; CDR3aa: CASSPGPAGGNTGELFF
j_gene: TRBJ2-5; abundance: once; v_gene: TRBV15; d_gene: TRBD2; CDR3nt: TGTGCCACCAGCAGACCTAGCGGGGCAGAGACCCAGTACTTC; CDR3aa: CATSRPSGAETQYF
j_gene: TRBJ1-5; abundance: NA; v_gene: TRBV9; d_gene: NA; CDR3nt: TGTGCCAGCAGCGTAGGGGAGGAACTTCAGCCCCAGCATTTT; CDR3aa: CASSVGEELQPQHF
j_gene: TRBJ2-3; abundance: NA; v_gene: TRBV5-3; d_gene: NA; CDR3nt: TGTGCCAGGGAGGGTCCTAGCACAGATACGCAGTATTTT; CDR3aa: CAREGPSTDTQYF
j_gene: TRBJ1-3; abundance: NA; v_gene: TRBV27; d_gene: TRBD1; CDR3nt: TGTGCCAGCAGTTTCAGGGGGCTGTCTGGAAACACCATATATTTT; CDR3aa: CASSFRGLSGNTIYF
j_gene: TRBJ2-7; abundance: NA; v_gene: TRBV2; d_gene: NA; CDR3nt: TGTGCCAGCAGTGTATACGGGCGAGGGGAGCAGTACTTC; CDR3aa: CASSVYGRGEQYF
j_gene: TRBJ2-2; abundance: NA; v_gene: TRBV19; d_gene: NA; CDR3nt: TGTGCCAGTAGTATTGACAGGTACACCGGGGAGCTGTTTTTT; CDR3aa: CASSIDRYTGELFF
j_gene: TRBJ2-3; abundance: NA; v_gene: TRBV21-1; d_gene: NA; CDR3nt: TGTGCCAGCAGCAAAACTAGCGGGAATTCCCAGGGCACAGATACGCAGTATTTT; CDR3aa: CASSKTSGNSQGTDTQYF
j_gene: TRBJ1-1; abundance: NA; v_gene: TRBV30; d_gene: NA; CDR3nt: TGTGCCTGGAGGAAGGGGGTGCCAATGAACACTGAAGCTTTCTTT; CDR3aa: CAWRKGVPMNTEAFF
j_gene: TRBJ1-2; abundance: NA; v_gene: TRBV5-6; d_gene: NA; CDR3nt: TGTGCCAGCAGCTTGGATGGTGGGCGCGAGAACTATGGCTACACCTTC; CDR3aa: CASSLDGGRENYGYTF
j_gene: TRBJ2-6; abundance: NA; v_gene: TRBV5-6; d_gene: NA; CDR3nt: TGTGCCAGCAGCTCCGAGCCGGCTGGGGCCAACGTCCTGACTTTC; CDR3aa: CASSSEPAGANVLTF
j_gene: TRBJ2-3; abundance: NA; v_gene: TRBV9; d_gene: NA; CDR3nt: TGTGCCAGCAGCAGAACAGGGCTTAGCACAGATACGCAGTATTTT; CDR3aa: CASSRTGLSTDTQYF
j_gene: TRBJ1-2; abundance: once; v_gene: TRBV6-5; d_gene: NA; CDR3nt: TGTGCCAGCAGTTACTCGACTGTGGGGGGTGGCTACACCTTC; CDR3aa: CASSYSTVGGGYTF
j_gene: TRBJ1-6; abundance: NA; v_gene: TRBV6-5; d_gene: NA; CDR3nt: TGTGCCAGCACCCCAAATTTACGCGGGCCCTCACCCCTCCACTTT; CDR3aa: CASTPNLRGPSPLHF
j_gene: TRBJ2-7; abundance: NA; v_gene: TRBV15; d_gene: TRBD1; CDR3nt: TGTGCCACCAGCAAGGACAGGGGGCTCGAGCAGTACTTC; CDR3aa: CATSKDRGLEQYF
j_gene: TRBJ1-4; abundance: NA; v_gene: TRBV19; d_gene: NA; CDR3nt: TGTGCCAGTAGTCCTACCGATTGGACAGTAGGTGAAAAACTGTTTTTT; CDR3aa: CASSPTDWTVGEKLFF
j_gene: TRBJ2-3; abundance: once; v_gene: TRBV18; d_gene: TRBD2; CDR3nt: TGTGCCAGCTCACCAACTAGCGGGGGGCCGGGAGATACGCAGTATTTT; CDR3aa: CASSPTSGGPGDTQYF
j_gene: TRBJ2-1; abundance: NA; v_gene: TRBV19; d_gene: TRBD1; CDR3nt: TGTGCCAGTAGTCCTCACCCGACAGGGGTTCGATACAATGAGCAGTTCTTC; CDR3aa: CASSPHPTGVRYNEQFF
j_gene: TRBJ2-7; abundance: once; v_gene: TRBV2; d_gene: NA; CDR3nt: TGTGCCAGCGAGACGGGGAGCTCCTACGAGCAGTACTTC; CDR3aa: CASETGSSYEQYF
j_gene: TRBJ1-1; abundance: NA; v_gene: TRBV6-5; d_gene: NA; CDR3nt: TGTGCCAGCAGTCCCCGAGGGGGGAACACTGAAGCTTTCTTT; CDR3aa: CASSPRGGNTEAFF
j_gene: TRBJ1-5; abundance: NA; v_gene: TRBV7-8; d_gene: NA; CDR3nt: TGTGCCAGCAGCCCGGACGGACACAATCAGCCCCAGCATTTT; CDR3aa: CASSPDGHNQPQHF
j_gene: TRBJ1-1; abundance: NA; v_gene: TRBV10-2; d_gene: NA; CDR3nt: TGCGCCAGCAGTGAGTCGAGGAGATTCACTGAAGCTTTCTTT; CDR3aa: CASSESRRFTEAFF
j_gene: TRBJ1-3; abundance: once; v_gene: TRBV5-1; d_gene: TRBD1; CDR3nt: TGCGCCAGCAGCTCCGGGACAGCGCTCTCTGGAAACACCATATATTTT; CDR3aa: CASSSGTALSGNTIYF
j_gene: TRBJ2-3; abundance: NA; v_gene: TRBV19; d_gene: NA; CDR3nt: TGTGCCAGTAGTATTTGGCAGGGCGGCGCAGATACGCAGTATTTT; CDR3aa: CASSIWQGGADTQYF
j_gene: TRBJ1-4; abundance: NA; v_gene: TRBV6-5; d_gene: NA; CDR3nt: TGTGCCAGCAGTTACTCGAGGACAACTAATGAAAAACTGTTTTTT; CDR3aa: CASSYSRTTNEKLFF